This entry lists 18 T cell receptor beta chains sequenced from one sample in a study of cytomegalovirus exposure and HLA in healthy donors. Use of 60 Vbeta and 13 Jbeta primers characterized the PCR. Assay used: immunoSEQ multiplex PCR; TCRdb lists only in-frame clones, some missing. Its table lists roughly 120,000 clones. The sequencing sample was made of PBMCs. The source is a man younger than 35 in good health and CMV-seronegative.

This sequence joins TRBV29-1 and TRBJ1-4, with TRBD1 identical over 7 bases. The junction had 4 bases not matched to a gene; V was cut back by 4 bases and J by 2 bases. CDR1 is SQVTM and CDR2 is ANQGSEA in the germline V gene. This CDR3 region has 14 residues. CDR3: CSVGRGATNEKLFF. CDR3 nucleotides: TGCAGCGTTGGCAGGGGGGCGACTAATGAAAAACTGTTTTTT.

V is TRBV7-8 and J is TRBJ2-1, with D uncertain. Germline V gene lookup returns CDR1 SGHVS and CDR2 FQNEAQ. This CDR3 is 17 amino acids long. The ends were cut back, 4 bases at V and 8 bases at J, with 24 bases in the middle. CDR3 DNA: TGTGCCAGCAGCTCGTATAGAATCCGTCGTTCGATCTATGAGCAGTTCTTC. Amino acid sequence: CASSSYRIRRSIYEQFF.

The gene calls are TRBV5-4 and TRBJ1-3; 11 bases agree with TRBD1. The CDR3 has 15 residues. CDR1 and CDR2 from the germline V gene are SGHNT and YYREEE (reference sequence). With 3 bases clipped from V and 2 bases from J, the junction kept 1 base outside the gene matches. The CDR3 here is CASSWDRGTGNTIYF. The CDR3 DNA sequence: TGTGCCAGCAGCTGGGACAGGGGGACTGGAAACACCATATATTTT.

The genes are TRBV6-5 and TRBJ2-5; D is possibly TRBD2 (5 bases). The DNA end is a closer match to TRBJ2-7, so the J assignment may be wrong. This CDR3 is 15 amino acids long. Looked up from germline, CDR1 is MNHEY and CDR2 is SVGAGI. CDR3 in DNA: TGTGCCAGCAGTTTTAACCGGGATCCCAGCTACGAGCAGTACTTC. Translating gives CASSFNRDPSYEQYF.

V gene TRBV18 combines with J gene TRBJ1-6; a weak D match, TRBD1 (5 bases). The CDR3 runs to 20 residues. Trimming pared 3 bases from V and 13 bases from J, leaving 34 bases between. The germline V gene has CDR1 KGHSH and CDR2 LQKENI. CDR3 nucleotides: TGTGCCAGCTCACCCCGCTGGGTATGGAGTGGGGGGAAGGTCTTTGCTCCCCTCCACTTT. It yields the protein CASSPRWVWSGGKVFAPLHF.

The chain employs TRBV7-9 and TRBJ1-1; D remains ambiguous. The length of the CDR3 is 13 residues. Germline loops: CDR1 SEHNR, CDR2 FQNEAQ (reference sequence). V was pared by 5 bases and J by 1 base, with 8 bases between. CDR3 loop: CASSADTNTEAFF. CDR3 nucleotide sequence: TGTGCCAGCAGCGCCGACACGAACACTGAAGCTTTCTTT.

V usage is TRBV25-1 and J usage is TRBJ2-2; D is unclear. The CDR3 totals 11 residues. V was trimmed by 6 bases and J by 8 bases, leaving 7 bases between them. The germline gives CDR1 MGHDK, CDR2 SYGVNS. The DNA for the CDR3 is TGTGCCAGCAGCAGGCAGGGGGAGCTGTTTTTT. This gives the protein CASSRQGELFF.

This chain joins TRBV6-5 and TRBJ2-4; 8 bases match TRBD2. V shed 5 bases, J shed 2 bases, and the junction held 5 bases outside the gene matches. Germline V gene lookup returns CDR1 MNHEY and CDR2 SVGAGI. The CDR3 has 15 amino acids. This chain's CDR3 is CASSPAGGTKNIQYF. The CDR3 DNA reads as TGTGCCAGCAGTCCCGCGGGGGGAACCAAAAACATTCAGTACTTC.

The genes are TRBV28 and TRBJ2-6; D is ambiguous. Trimming removed 3 bases at V and 4 bases at J, with 10 bases between. This CDR3 comprises 15 residues. Germline V gives CDR1 MDHEN, CDR2 SYDVKM. CDR3 region: CASSLTITGANVLTF. CDR3 bases: TGTGCCAGCAGTTTGACAATAACAGGGGCCAACGTCCTGACTTTC. The full variable domain, completed using reference TRBV28 and TRBJ2-6, is DVKVTQSSRYLVKRTGEKVFLECVQDMDHENMFWYRQDPGLGLRLIYFSYDVKMKEKGDIPEGYSVSREKKERFSLILESASTNQTSMYLCASSLTITGANVLTFGAGSRLTVL.

This rearrangement joins TRBV13 to TRBJ2-5; D unclear. With the DNA end fitting TRBJ2-7 better, the J assignment may be wrong. The germline V gene has CDR1 PRHDT and CDR2 FYEKMQ (reference sequence). This CDR3 has 13 residues. The CDR3 sequence: CASSLETAYEQYF. The CDR3 DNA reads TGTGCCAGCAGCTTAGAAACAGCCTACGAGCAGTACTTC.

This chain connects TRBV7-9 to TRBJ2-7, with D unclear. Germline assignment: CDR1 SEHNR and CDR2 FQNEAQ (reference sequence). This CDR3 has 11 residues. V lost 5 bases and J lost 5, with 7 bases in between. The CDR3, as DNA: TGTGCCAGCAGCCCGTCCGACGAGCAGTACTTC. It yields the protein CASSPSDEQYF.

This chain uses TRBV9 with TRBJ1-5; D is undetermined. Looked up from germline, CDR1 is SGDLS and CDR2 is YYNGEE. CDR3 length equals 13 residues. V was clipped by 0 bases and J by 5 bases, with 6 bases between them. CDR3 DNA: TGTGCCAGCAGCGTAGGGGAGGATCAGCCCCAGCATTTT. This encodes CASSVGEDQPQHF. The full variable domain, its missing parts supplied by reference TRBV9 and TRBJ1-5, is DSGVTQTPKHLITATGQRVTLRCSPRSGDLSVYWYQQSLDQGLQFLIQYYNGEERAKGNILERFSAQQFPDLHSELNLSSLELGDSALYFCASSVGEDQPQHFGDGTRLSIL.

The chain combines TRBV29-1 with TRBJ2-3, with no clear D. CDR1 SQVTM and CDR2 ANQGSEA come from the germline V gene. This CDR3 is built from 12 residues. V lost 7 bases and J 0 bases, leaving 8 bases between the germline ends. Here the CDR3 DNA reads TGCAGCGCAACACCTAGCACAGATACGCAGTATTTT. Translating gives CSATPSTDTQYF.

The genes are TRBV10-2 and TRBJ1-2; 7 bases are shared with TRBD1. Trimming took 0 bases from V and 7 from J; bases not matched to a gene: 14. This CDR3 spans 17 amino acids. The germline V gene encodes CDR1 WSHSY and CDR2 SAAADI. CDR3 loop: CASSESSLRQGDPGYTF. As DNA, the CDR3 is TGCGCCAGCAGTGAGTCGAGCTTAAGGCAGGGGGACCCTGGCTACACCTTC.

The V and J genes are TRBV6-1 and TRBJ1-4; D is possibly TRBD1 (6 bases). V gave up 2 bases and J gave up 6 bases, with 16 bases separating them. The CDR3 length is 16 residues. Germline assignment: CDR1 MNHNS and CDR2 SASEGT. The DNA for the CDR3 is TGTGCCAGCAGTGAATTGGGGCAGGGGCCCTATGAAAAACTGTTTTTT. Protein: CASSELGQGPYEKLFF.

The rearrangement uses TRBV6-5 and TRBJ2-7; 9 bases match TRBD2. Trimming at V came to 6 bases and at J to 6 bases, leaving 3 bases not matched to a gene. Germline loops: CDR1 MNHEY, CDR2 SVGAGI. CDR3 length equals 12 residues. The CDR3 nucleotides are TGTGCCAGCAGCGGACTAGCGACCGAGCAGTACTTC. It specifies CASSGLATEQYF.

The CDR3 reads CASSLVPNRVTYSNQPQHF. The CDR3 coding sequence is TGTGCCAGCAGCTTAGTCCCCAACAGGGTAACTTATAGCAATCAGCCCCAGCATTTT. The chain couples TRBV7-9 to TRBJ1-5; TRBD1 is a possible D gene (6 bases). Trimming took off 1 base at V and 0 bases at J, with 19 bases between the two ends. The CDR3 consists of 19 residues. Germline CDR1 SEHNR, CDR2 FQNEAQ (reference sequence). Together with reference TRBV7-9 and TRBJ1-5, the CDR3 gives the full variable domain: DTGVSQNPRHKITKRGQNVTFRCDPISEHNRLYWYRQTLGQGPEFLTYFQNEAQLEKSRLLSDRFSAERPKGSFSTLEIQRTEQGDSAMYLCASSLVPNRVTYSNQPQHFGDGTRLSIL.

This chain uses TRBV10-2 with TRBJ1-1; D is possibly TRBD1 (6 bases). The CDR3 is made up of 13 amino acids. V lost 6 bases and J 2 bases, leaving 10 bases between the germline ends. The germline V gene encodes CDR1 WSHSY and CDR2 SAAADI. The CDR3 DNA reads as TGCGCCAGCAGGTTACAGGGTAACACTGAAGCTTTCTTT. This gives the protein CASRLQGNTEAFF.